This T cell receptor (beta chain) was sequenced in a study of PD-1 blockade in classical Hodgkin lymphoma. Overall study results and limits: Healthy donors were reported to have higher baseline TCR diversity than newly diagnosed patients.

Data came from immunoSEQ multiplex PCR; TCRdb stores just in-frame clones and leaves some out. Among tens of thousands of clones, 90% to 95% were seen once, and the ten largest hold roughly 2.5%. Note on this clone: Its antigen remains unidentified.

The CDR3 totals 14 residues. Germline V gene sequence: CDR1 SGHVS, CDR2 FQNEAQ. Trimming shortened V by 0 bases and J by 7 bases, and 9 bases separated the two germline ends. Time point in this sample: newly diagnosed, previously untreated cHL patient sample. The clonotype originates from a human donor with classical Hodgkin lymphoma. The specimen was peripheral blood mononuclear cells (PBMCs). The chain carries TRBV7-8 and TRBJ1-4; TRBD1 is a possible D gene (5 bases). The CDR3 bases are TGTGCCAGCAGCTTAGCGCGGGGGACTGAAAAACTGTTTTTT. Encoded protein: CASSLARGTEKLFF.